Listed here is a single T cell receptor (beta chain). What it recognizes is unknown. Autoimmune disease history or systemic immunosuppression led to patient exclusion. Baseline, cycle 4 day 1, and cycle 7 day 1 were the blood sampling points. The sample is drawn from a study of OX40 agonist ivuxolimab in advanced cancers. The germline V gene has CDR1 SGHVS and CDR2 FQNEAQ. The CDR3 has 15 amino acids. Between the trimmed V and J ends, which lost 4 bases and 4 bases, there was a span of 17 bases. Sequencing used immunoSEQ multiplex PCR; TCRdb keeps in-frame clones, though not all of them. This sample has 60,000 or so clones; more than 70% occur once, and the top ten carry around 1%. Findings and caveats of the study: Average numbers of expanded clones were greater in CD8+ T cells than in CD4+.

The sequence was obtained from an adult with an advanced solid tumor such as melanoma, head and neck, liver or kidney cancer. The material sequenced was CD4+ or CD8+ T cells sorted from blood, taken in a trial of the OX40 agonist ivuxolimab. The chain joins TRBV7-8 to TRBJ2-7; the D call may be TRBD1 or TRBD2 (5 bases each). This CDR3 is CASSSGPYGAYEQYF. CDR3 coding DNA: TGTGCCAGCAGCTCGGGACCCTACGGAGCTTACGAGCAGTACTTC.